The rows below give T cell receptor beta chains drawn from one sample of a study of T cell changes during pregnancy in multiple sclerosis. Here immunoSEQ multiplex PCR was the method, and the copy in TCRdb shows in-frame clones only, minus some. The table has 100,000 or so clones, 90% to 95% seen once. Source: peripheral blood, taken before pregnancy. The source is a female donor with multiple sclerosis, enrolled in a pregnancy study. The CDR3 runs from the conserved cysteine through the conserved F or W. The D gene is left open where the match is weak. Clone size, where shown, is once, few, many, or a class for clones that have expanded.

V: TRBV5-1
length: 13
size: NA
D: NA
J: TRBJ1-1
DNA: TGCGCCAGCAGCTTATCGGGGGACACTGAAGCTTTCTTT
CDR3: CASSLSGDTEAFF

V: TRBV27
length: 18
size: NA
D: TRBD2
J: TRBJ2-3
DNA: TGTGCCAGCAGATCTGGTCTAGCGGGACCGACTAGCACAGATACGCAGTATTTT
CDR3: CASRSGLAGPTSTDTQYF

V: TRBV19
length: 15
size: NA
D: NA
J: TRBJ1-2
DNA: TGTGCCAGTAGTTTCAACAGGGTTAGGGACTATGGCTACACCTTC
CDR3: CASSFNRVRDYGYTF

V: TRBV6-1
length: 13
size: NA
D: NA
J: TRBJ1-5
DNA: TGTGCCAGCAGTGCTAGATTGAATCAGCCCCAGCATTTT
CDR3: CASSARLNQPQHF

V: TRBV13
length: 16
size: NA
D: TRBD2
J: TRBJ2-5
DNA: TGTGCCAGCAGCTTAAATATCGGCGGGAGGTTGGAGACCCAGTACTTC
CDR3: CASSLNIGGRLETQYF

V: TRBV11-2
length: 14
size: NA
D: NA
J: TRBJ2-2
DNA: TGTGCCAGCAGCTCGACACAGGGAGCCGGGGAGCTGTTTTTT
CDR3: CASSSTQGAGELFF

V: TRBV6-5
length: 14
size: NA
D: NA
J: TRBJ1-5
DNA: TGTGCCAGCAGTTACTTGGGCGGGAATCAGCCCCAGCATTTT
CDR3: CASSYLGGNQPQHF

V: TRBV29-1
length: 13
size: NA
D: NA
J: TRBJ1-1
DNA: TGCAGCGTTGAAGGGGGGGGAAACACTGAAGCTTTCTTT
CDR3: CSVEGGGNTEAFF

V: TRBV27
length: 13
size: NA
D: NA
J: TRBJ2-5
DNA: TGTGCCAGCAGTTCCGGAGTGTGGGAGACCCAGTACTTC
CDR3: CASSSGVWETQYF

V: TRBV6-5
length: 13
size: NA
D: NA
J: TRBJ1-1
DNA: TGTGCCAGCAGTCGAGCGACCCTCACTGAAGCTTTCTTT
CDR3: CASSRATLTEAFF

V: TRBV6-5
length: 15
size: once
D: TRBD2
J: TRBJ2-3
DNA: TGTGCCAGCAGTCGCCTAGCGGCTAGCACAGATACGCAGTATTTT
CDR3: CASSRLAASTDTQYF

V: TRBV19
length: 15
size: NA
D: TRBD1
J: TRBJ2-5
DNA: TGTGCCAGTAGTATACCGGGACAGGGGGGAGAGACCCAGTACTTC
CDR3: CASSIPGQGGETQYF

V: TRBV30
length: 12
size: NA
D: TRBD1
J: TRBJ2-3
DNA: TGTGCCTGGGACAGGGGGCCAGATACGCAGTATTTT
CDR3: CAWDRGPDTQYF

V: TRBV4-3
length: 18
size: once
D: TRBD2
J: TRBJ2-2
DNA: TGCGCCAGCAGCCAAGACATCCCCCTAGCGGGACACACCGGGGAGCTGTTTTTT
CDR3: CASSQDIPLAGHTGELFF

V: TRBV28
length: 15
size: once
D: TRBD2
J: TRBJ2-7
DNA: TGTGCCAGCAGTATAACTAGCGGAGGGGGAAACGAGCAGTACTTC
CDR3: CASSITSGGGNEQYF

V: TRBV7-8
length: 15
size: once
D: NA
J: TRBJ1-2
DNA: TGTGCCAGCAGCTTGAATGGACTACAGTACTATGGCTACACCTTC
CDR3: CASSLNGLQYYGYTF

V: TRBV27
length: 14
size: NA
D: NA
J: TRBJ2-2
DNA: TGTGCCTCAAGGAGGGGCGGGATGGCCGGGGAGCTGTTTTTT
CDR3: CASRRGGMAGELFF

V: TRBV7-6
length: 13
size: NA
D: NA
J: TRBJ2-5
DNA: TGTGCCAGCAGCTTAGTCGGGGGAGAGACCCAGTACTTC
CDR3: CASSLVGGETQYF

V: TRBV5-6
length: 15
size: NA
D: TRBD1
J: TRBJ2-3
DNA: TGTGCCAGCAGCCAAGGACAGGGGAAGGCAGATACGCAGTATTTT
CDR3: CASSQGQGKADTQYF

V: TRBV5-1
length: 15
size: once
D: TRBD1
J: TRBJ2-5
DNA: TGCGCCAGCAGCCGAGCCCCGGACAGGGCCCAGACCCAGTACTTC
CDR3: CASSRAPDRAQTQYF

V: TRBV4-1
length: 16
size: NA
D: TRBD2
J: TRBJ2-3
DNA: TGCGCCAGCAGCCAGCCGGGACTAGCGGTTACAGATACGCAGTATTTT
CDR3: CASSQPGLAVTDTQYF

V: TRBV5-4
length: 14
size: NA
D: TRBD1
J: TRBJ1-1
DNA: TGTGCCAGCAGACCTCCGGGACAGGGAACTGAAGCTTTCTTT
CDR3: CASRPPGQGTEAFF

V: TRBV27
length: 16
size: NA
D: NA
J: TRBJ2-7
DNA: TGTGCCAGCTTGCAGGGGCCCGGCACAGGGATGCACGAGCAGTACTTC
CDR3: CASLQGPGTGMHEQYF

V: TRBV5-4
length: 15
size: NA
D: TRBD1
J: TRBJ2-7
DNA: TGTGCCAGCAGCTTGATGACAGGGGTGGCCTACGAGCAGTACTTC
CDR3: CASSLMTGVAYEQYF

V: TRBV7-9
length: 13
size: once
D: NA
J: TRBJ1-3
DNA: TGTGCCAGCAGCGTCACGGGGAGAAACACCATATATTTT
CDR3: CASSVTGRNTIYF

V: TRBV6-4
length: 15
size: NA
D: TRBD2
J: TRBJ2-5
DNA: TGTGCCAGCAGTGATGTAGCGGGAGGGCAAGAGACCCAGTACTTC
CDR3: CASSDVAGGQETQYF

V: TRBV5-4
length: 13
size: NA
D: NA
J: TRBJ2-5
DNA: TGTGCCAGCAGCTCACAGGGAACAGAGACCCAGTACTTC
CDR3: CASSSQGTETQYF

V: TRBV2
length: 15
size: once
D: TRBD2
J: TRBJ2-1
DNA: TGTGCCAGCAGCTTGACTAGCGGTTCCTACAATGAGCAGTTCTTC
CDR3: CASSLTSGSYNEQFF